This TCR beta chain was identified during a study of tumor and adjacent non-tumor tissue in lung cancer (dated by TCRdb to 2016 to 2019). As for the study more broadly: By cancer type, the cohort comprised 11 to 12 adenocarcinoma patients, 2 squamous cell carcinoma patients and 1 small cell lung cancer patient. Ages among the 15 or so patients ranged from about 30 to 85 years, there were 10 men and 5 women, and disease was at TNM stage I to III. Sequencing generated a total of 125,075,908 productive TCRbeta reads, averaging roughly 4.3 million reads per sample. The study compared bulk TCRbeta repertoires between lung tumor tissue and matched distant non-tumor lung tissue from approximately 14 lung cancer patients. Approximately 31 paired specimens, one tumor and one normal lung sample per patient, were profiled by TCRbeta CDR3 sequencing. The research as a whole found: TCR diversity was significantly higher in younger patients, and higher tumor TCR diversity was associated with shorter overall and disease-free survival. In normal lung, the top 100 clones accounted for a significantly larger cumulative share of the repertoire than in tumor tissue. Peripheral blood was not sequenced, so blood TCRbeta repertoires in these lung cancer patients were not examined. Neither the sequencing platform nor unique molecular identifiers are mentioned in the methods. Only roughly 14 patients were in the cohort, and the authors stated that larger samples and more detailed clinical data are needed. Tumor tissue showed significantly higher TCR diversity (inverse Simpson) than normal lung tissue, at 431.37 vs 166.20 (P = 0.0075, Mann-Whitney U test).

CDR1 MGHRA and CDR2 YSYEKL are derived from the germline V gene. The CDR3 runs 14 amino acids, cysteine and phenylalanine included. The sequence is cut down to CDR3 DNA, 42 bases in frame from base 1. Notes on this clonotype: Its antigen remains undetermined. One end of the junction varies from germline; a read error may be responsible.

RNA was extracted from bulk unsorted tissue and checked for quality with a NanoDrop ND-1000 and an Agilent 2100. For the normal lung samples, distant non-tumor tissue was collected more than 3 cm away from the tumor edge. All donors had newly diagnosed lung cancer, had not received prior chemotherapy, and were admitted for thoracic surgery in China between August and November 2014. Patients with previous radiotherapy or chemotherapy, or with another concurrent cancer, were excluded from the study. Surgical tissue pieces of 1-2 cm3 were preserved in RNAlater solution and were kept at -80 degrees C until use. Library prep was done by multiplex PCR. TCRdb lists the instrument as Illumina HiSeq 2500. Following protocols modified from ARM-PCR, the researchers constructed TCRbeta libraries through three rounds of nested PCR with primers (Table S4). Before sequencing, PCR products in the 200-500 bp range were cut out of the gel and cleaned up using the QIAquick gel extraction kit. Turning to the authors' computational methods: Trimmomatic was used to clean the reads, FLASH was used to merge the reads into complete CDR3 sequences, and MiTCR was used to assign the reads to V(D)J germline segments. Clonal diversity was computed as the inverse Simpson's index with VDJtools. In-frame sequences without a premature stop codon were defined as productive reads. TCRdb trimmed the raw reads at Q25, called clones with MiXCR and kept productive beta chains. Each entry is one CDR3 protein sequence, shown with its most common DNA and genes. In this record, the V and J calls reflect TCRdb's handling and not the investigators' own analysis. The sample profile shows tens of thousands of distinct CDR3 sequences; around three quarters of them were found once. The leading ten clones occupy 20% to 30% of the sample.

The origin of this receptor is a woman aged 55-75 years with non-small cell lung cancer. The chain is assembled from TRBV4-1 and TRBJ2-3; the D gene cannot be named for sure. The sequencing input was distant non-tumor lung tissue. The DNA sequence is TGCCCCAGCAGCCAAGGTCAGAACACAGATATGCAGTATTTT. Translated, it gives CPSSQGQNTDMQYF.